This is a list of T cell receptor beta chains from one sample in a study of CD8+CD57+ T cells in acquired aplastic anemia. MiXCR, applied by TCRdb to the reads, yields one record per CDR3 protein. The sample has 120,000 or so distinct CDR3 sequences; 50% to 60% are singletons. The sequencing input was sorted CD4+, CD8+, or CD8+CD57+ T cells (not recorded which) from PBMCs. These receptors were collected from a human donor with aplastic anemia. Both conserved end residues are trimmed from each CDR3. D genes are given only for firm matches.

>NA|TRBV5-4|TRBJ1-6
ASSLLAGTPLH
>TRBD1|TRBV9|TRBJ2-7
ASSVGDRGSRTY
>NA|TRBV2|TRBJ1-5
ASSDSRYSNQPQH
>TRBD1|TRBV19|TRBJ1-5
ASSIDRQGSAQH
>NA|TRBV7-8|TRBJ1-2
ASSLGGDGYT
>TRBD1|TRBV13|TRBJ2-7
ASSDYPGTGPDEQY
>TRBD2|TRBV20-1|TRBJ2-7
SVSRGLAGGEHEQY
>TRBD1|TRBV4-3|TRBJ2-2
ASSHLQGQGGELF
>NA|TRBV7-8|TRBJ2-7
ASNTIGIYEQY
>NA|TRBV7-2|TRBJ2-5
ASSFVHSPYRETQY
>NA|TRBV19|TRBJ2-7
ASSIREEGEQY
>NA|TRBV9|TRBJ2-1
ASSSAGNNEQF
>TRBD1|TRBV24-1|TRBJ2-7
ATSDRTGYYEQY
>NA|TRBV24-1|TRBJ2-3
ATGGDVSTDTQY
>TRBD1|TRBV25-1|TRBJ2-3
ASSEDRVTDTQY
>NA|TRBV5-1|NA
ASSLPGKETQY
>NA|TRBV27|TRBJ2-3
ASSLVGLGLTDTQY
>TRBD2|TRBV10-3|TRBJ2-3
AISELASGVSTDTQY
>NA|TRBV19|TRBJ1-1
ASSPAGVGTEAF
>NA|TRBV15|TRBJ1-2
ATSARTFNYGYT
>NA|TRBV2|TRBJ2-7
ASHLVYEQY
>NA|TRBV9|TRBJ2-1
ASSAGGKSYNEQF
>NA|TRBV25-1|TRBJ2-5
ASSKTGPQY
>NA|TRBV27|TRBJ2-1
ASSPIGTPYEQF